This TCR beta chain derives from a study of CD8 T cells in ankylosing spondylitis. Findings and limits, study-wide: According to the report, clones linked to the disease were significantly enriched in matched synovial fluid samples taken from ankylosing spondylitis patients. There were earlier reports of some motif variants in reactive arthritis synovial fluid and blood. Disease-linked clones bore a CD8+ phenotype, appearing relatively rarely in peripheral blood.

The length of the CDR3 is 12 residues. The germline V gene has CDR1 SGDLS and CDR2 YYNGEE. V was pared by 8 bases and J by 2 bases, with 10 bases between. Preparation of TCR beta libraries was done by quantitative 5'-RACE with molecular barcodes. TCRdb ran MiXCR on the 5' RACE reads and lists one entry per CDR3 protein. In the table there are just over 350,000 distinct CDR3 sequences, roughly 20% of which are singletons. This clonotype was seen only a few times. Its antigen remains unidentified. Sequenced material: blood, either unsorted or a sorted T cell fraction (not recorded which). The gene calls are TRBV9 and TRBJ2-5; perhaps TRBD2 as D (5 bases). The receptor was derived from a male donor with ankylosing spondylitis or in good health (not recorded which). DNA for the CDR3: TGTGCCAGGGGCGGGCAGCAAGAGACCCAGTACTTC. Its protein is CARGGQQETQYF.